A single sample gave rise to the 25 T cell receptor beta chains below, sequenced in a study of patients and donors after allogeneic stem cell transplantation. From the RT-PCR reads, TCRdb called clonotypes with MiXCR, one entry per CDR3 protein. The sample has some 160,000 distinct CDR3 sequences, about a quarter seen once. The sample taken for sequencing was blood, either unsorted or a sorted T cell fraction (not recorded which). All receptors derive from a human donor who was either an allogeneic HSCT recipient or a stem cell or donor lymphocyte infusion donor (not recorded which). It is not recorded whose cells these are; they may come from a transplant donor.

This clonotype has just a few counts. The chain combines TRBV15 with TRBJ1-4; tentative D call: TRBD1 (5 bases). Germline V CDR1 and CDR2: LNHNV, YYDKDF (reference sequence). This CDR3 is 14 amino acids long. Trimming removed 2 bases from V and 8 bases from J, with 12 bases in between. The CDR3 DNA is TGTGCCACCAGCAGACAGGGAGGGAAAGAAAAACTGTTTTTT. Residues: CATSRQGGKEKLFF.

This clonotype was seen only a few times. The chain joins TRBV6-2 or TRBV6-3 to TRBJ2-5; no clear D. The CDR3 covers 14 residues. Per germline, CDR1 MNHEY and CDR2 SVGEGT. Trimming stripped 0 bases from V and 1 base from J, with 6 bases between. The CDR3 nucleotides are TGTGCCAGCAGTTACTCGCAGATCCAAGAGACCCAGTACTTC. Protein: CASSYSQIQETQYF.

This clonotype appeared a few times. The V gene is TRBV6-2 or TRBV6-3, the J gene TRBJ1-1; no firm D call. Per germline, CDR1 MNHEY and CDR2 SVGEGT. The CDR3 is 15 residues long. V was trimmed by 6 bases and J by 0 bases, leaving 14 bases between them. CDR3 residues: CASSPVLGMNTEAFF. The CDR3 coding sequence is TGTGCCAGCAGCCCGGTTTTGGGGATGAACACTGAAGCTTTCTTT.

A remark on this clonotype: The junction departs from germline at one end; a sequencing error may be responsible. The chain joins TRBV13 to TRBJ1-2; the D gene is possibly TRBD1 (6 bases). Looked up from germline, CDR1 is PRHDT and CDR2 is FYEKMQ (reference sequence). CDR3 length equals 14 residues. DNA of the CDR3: TGTGCCAGCAGCATAGGACAGCCCATCTATGGCTACACCTTC. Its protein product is CASSIGQPIYGYTF.

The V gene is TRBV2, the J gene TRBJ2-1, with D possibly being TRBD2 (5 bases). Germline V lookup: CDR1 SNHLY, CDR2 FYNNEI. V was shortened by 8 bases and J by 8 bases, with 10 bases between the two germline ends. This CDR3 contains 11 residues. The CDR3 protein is CASSGLDEQFF. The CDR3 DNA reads TGTGCCAGCTCCGGACTGGATGAGCAGTTCTTC.

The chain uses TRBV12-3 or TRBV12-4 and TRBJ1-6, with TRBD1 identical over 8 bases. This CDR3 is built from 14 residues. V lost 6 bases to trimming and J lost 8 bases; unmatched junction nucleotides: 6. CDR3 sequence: CASSPGTGYSPLHF. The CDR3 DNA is TGTGCCAGCAGCCCCGGGACAGGATATTCACCCCTCCACTTT.

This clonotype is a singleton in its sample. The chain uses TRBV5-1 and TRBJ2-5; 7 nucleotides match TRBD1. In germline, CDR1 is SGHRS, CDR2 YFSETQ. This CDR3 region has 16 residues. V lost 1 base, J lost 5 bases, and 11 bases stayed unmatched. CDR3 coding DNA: TGCGCCAGCAGCTTGAGCGCTCTGGGACAGACCGAGACCCAGTACTTC. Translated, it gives CASSLSALGQTETQYF. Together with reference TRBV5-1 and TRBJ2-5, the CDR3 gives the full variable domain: KAGVTQTPRYLIKTRGQQVTLSCSPISGHRSVSWYQQTPGQGLQFLFEYFSETQRNKGNFPGRFSGRQFSNSRSEMNVSTLELGDSALYLCASSLSALGQTETQYFGPGTRLLVL.

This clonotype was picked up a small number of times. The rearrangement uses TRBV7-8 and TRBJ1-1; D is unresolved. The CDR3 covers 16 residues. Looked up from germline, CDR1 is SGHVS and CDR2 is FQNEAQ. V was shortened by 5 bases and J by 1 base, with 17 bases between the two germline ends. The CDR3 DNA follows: TGTGCCAGCAGCCCGCGACCGGGCAGGAGGAACACTGAAGCTTTCTTT. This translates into CASSPRPGRRNTEAFF.

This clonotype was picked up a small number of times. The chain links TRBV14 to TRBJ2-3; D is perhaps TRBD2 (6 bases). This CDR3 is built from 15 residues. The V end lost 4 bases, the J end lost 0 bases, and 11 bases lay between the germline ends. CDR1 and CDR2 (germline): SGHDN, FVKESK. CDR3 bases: TGTGCCAGCAGCCTAGCGGCTCCTAGCACAGATACGCAGTATTTT. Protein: CASSLAAPSTDTQYF.

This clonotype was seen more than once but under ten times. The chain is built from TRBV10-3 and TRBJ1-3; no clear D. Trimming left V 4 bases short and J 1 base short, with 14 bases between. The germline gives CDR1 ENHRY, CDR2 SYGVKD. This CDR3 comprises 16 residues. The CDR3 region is CAISGLSVGSGNTIYF. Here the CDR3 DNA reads TGTGCCATCAGTGGACTAAGCGTAGGGTCTGGAAACACCATATATTTT.

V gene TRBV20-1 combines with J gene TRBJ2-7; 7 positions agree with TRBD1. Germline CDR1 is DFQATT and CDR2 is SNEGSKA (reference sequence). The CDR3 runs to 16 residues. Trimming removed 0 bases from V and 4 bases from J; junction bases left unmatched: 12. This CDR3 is CSARDFRQGGKYEQYF. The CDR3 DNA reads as TGCAGTGCTAGAGATTTCCGACAGGGCGGAAAGTACGAGCAGTACTTC.

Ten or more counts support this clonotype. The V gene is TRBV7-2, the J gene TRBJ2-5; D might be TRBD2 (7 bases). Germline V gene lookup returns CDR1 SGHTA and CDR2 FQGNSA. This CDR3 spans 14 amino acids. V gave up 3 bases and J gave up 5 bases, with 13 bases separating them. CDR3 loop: CASSFGGGVETQYF. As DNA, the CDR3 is TGTGCCAGCAGCTTCGGCGGGGGCGTGGAGACCCAGTACTTC.

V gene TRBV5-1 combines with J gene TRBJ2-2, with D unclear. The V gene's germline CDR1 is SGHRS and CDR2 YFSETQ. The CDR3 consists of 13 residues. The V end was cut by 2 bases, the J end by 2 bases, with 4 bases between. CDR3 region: CASSFDNTGELFF. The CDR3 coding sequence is TGCGCCAGCAGCTTTGACAACACCGGGGAGCTGTTTTTT.

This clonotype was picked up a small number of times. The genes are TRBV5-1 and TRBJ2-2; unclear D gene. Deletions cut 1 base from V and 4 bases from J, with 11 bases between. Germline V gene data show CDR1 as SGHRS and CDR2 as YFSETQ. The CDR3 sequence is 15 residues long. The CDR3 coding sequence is TGCGCCAGCAGCTTGACAGTCCCTGGCACCGGGGAGCTGTTTTTT. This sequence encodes CASSLTVPGTGELFF.

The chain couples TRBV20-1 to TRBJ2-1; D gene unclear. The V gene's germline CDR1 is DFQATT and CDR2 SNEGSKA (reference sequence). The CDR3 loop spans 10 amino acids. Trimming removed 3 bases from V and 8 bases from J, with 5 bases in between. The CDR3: CSASIDEQFF. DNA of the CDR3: TGCAGTGCTAGCATCGATGAGCAGTTCTTC.

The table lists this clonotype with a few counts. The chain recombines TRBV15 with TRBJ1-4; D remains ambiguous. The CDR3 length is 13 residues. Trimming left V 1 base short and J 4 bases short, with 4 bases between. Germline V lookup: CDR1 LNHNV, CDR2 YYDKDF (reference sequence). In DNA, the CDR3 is TGTGCCACCAGCAGAGGGATTAATGAAAAACTGTTTTTT. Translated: CATSRGINEKLFF.

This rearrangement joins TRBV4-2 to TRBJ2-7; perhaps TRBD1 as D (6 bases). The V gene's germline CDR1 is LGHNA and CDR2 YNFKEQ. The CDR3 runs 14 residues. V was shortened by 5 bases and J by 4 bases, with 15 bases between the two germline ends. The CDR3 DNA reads TGTGCCAGCAGCAGGGGGAACAACGGATACGAGCAGTACTTC. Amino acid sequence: CASSRGNNGYEQYF.

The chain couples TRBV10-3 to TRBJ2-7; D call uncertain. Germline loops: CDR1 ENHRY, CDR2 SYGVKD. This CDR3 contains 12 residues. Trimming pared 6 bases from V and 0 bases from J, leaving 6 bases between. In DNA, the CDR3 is TGTGCCATCAGGGACCTCTCCTACGAGCAGTACTTC. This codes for CAIRDLSYEQYF.

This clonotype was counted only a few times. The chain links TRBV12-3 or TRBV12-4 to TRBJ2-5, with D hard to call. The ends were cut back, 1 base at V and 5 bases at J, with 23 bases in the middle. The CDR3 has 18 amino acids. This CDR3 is CASSLESSLSSVSETQYF. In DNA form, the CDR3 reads TGTGCCAGCAGTTTAGAATCGTCCCTCTCTTCAGTGAGCGAGACCCAGTACTTC.

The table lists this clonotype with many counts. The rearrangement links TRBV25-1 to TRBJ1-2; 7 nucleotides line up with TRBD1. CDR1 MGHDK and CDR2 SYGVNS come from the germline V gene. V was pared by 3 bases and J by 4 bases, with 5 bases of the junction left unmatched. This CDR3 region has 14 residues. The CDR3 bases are TGTGCCAGCAGTGATCCGGGACAGTTCTATGGCTACACCTTC. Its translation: CASSDPGQFYGYTF.

The CDR3 bases are TGTGCCAGCAGAGTGGGACAGGGTCCATCTAACACCGGGGAGCTGTTTTTT. This sequence encodes CASRVGQGPSNTGELFF. The chain has TRBV6-5 and TRBJ2-2; 9 nucleotides align to TRBD1. This CDR3 is 17 amino acids long. The germline gives CDR1 MNHEY, CDR2 SVGAGI. The V gene end was trimmed by 6 bases and the J gene end by 2 bases; junction bases not matched to a gene: 10.

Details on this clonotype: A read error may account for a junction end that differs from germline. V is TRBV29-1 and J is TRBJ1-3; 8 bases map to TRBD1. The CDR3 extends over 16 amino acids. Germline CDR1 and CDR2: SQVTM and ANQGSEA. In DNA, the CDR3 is TGCAGAGAACGGGACAGGCCTGCTTGGCCTGGGAACACCATATATTTT. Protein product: CRERDRPAWPGNTIYF.

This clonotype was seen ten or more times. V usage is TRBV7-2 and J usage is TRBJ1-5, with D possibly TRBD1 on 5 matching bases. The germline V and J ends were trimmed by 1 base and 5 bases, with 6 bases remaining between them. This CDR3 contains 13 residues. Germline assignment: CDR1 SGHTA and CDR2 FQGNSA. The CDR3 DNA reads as TGTGCCAGCAGCTTAGGACAGCATCAGCCCCAGCATTTT. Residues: CASSLGQHQPQHF.

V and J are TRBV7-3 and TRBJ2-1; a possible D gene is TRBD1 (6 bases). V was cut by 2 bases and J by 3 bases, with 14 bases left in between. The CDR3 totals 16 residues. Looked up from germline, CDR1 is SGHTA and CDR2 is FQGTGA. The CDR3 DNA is TGTGCCAGCAGCTTACCCTCCGGGACAATCTACAATGAGCAGTTCTTC. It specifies CASSLPSGTIYNEQFF.

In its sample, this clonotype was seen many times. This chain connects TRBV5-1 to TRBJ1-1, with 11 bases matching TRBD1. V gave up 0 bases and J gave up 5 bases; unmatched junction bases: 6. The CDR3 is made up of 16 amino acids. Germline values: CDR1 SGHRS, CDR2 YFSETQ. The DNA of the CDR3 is TGCGCCAGCAGCTTGGCGGACAGGGGGCTTCGGACTGAAGCTTTCTTT. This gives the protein CASSLADRGLRTEAFF. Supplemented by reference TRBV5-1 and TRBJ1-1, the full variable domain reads KAGVTQTPRYLIKTRGQQVTLSCSPISGHRSVSWYQQTPGQGLQFLFEYFSETQRNKGNFPGRFSGRQFSNSRSEMNVSTLELGDSALYLCASSLADRGLRTEAFFGQGTRLTVV.